This T cell receptor (beta chain) was recovered during a study of beta chain features in type 1 diabetes (dated by TCRdb to about 2018). Study-level background: Patients and healthy donors did not differ in mean age, gender distribution, total cell number or subset yield. Regulatory and stem cell-like memory subsets were isolated from only 8 patients and roughly 8 healthy donors, whereas naive and central memory subsets came from all 30 or so donors. A total of some 100,000,000 sorted cells were examined across all samples, and a strong correlation was observed between cell number per subset and RNA yield. In the study, TCRB repertoires of sorted circulating CD4+ T cell subsets from recently diagnosed type 1 diabetes patients were compared with those of matched healthy donors. Overall results and qualifications from the work: The naive, central memory and regulatory TCRB repertoires appeared to resemble one another more closely among patients than among healthy donors. Because cDNA was sequenced instead of genomic DNA, activated cells with high expression could be over-represented, although the groups did not differ in activation or CD3 levels. Because the HLA sub-analyses included only small numbers of individuals, any influence of HLA type on TCRB rearrangement was left unresolved. Fewer insertions and more nucleotide deletions at VDJ recombination sites were observed in patients with type 1 diabetes, implying thymic rearrangement abnormalities. Shorter templates might have been favored by PCR, but patient and control samples were amplified and corrected together, so both groups would have been affected equally by any skew. Type 1 diabetes patients showed a moderate but significant shortening of TCRB CDR3 length in all four CD4+ subsets.

The High Capacity cDNA Reverse Transcription Kit was used to reverse transcribe all of the isolated RNA, meaning that expressed TCRB transcripts were what got sequenced. Naive, central memory and regulatory T cell samples underwent deep immunoSEQ sequencing, averaging about 3.3 million total reads per sample. Sorted cells were lysed in RLT buffer, and RNA was extracted using DNase-treated RNeasy Micro or Mini kits according to cell number. To prevent cross-contamination, every cell subset was processed on its own, while patient and healthy donor samples were processed together. TCRB sequences were amplified from cDNA with the immunoSEQ multiplex PCR, producing 87-bp fragments spanning the CDR3 region. Amplicons were sequenced on the Illumina HiSeq platform. Per the source publication's procedure: Synthetic template baselines were used to correct PCR bias computationally, reads within Hamming distance 2 were collapsed, and singletons that could not be merged were discarded. By aligning reads against IMGT, V, D and J genes, CDR3 length, and insertions or deletions at six rearrangement sites were assigned. Clonotype counts were normalized to sorted cell number within each subset before computing true diversity and Gini coefficients with the tcR R package. The overlap coefficient, calculated on TCRB nucleotide sequences, was used to measure repertoire sharing. The clones in this table, taken by TCRdb from immuneACCESS, are in-frame only. Not every clone is retained; where verified, under half of the shortfall comes from an unresolved V gene, and the cause of the rest is unknown. Clone size and the V and J calls come from that table; the DNA yielded D and trimming. Recorded for this sample are under 200,000 clones; approximately 9.1% of them occurred a single time. Jointly, the top ten make up 2% to 3% of the sample.

On this clone itself: Its antigen is unknown. Base-call qualities are not available, and no considerably larger clone is one nucleotide away.

CDR1 and CDR2 were assigned from the germline V gene as KGHSH and LQKENI. A distance of 9 bases separates the germline ends of V and J, which lose 4 bases and 5 bases respectively. The CDR3, from cysteine to phenylalanine, totals 13 residues. Kept here is only the CDR3 DNA, which spans 39 bases and is read in frame from base 1. Each donor gave one peripheral blood draw, approximately 0.11 L on average, collected into heparinised tubes. A BD FACSAria II and a panel including CD45RO, CCR7, CD25, CD127, CD95 and CD27 were used to sort naive, central memory, regulatory and stem cell-like memory CD4+ T cells. A purity above 98% was achieved for all sorted populations. PBMCs were isolated immediately by Lymphoprep density gradient centrifugation and stained directly without culture. To minimize batch effects, samples were stained and sorted in pairs, one healthy donor with one patient per experiment.

The chain links TRBV18 with TRBJ2-1; confidence is insufficient to name the D gene. This clonotype originated in a woman aged 18-35 years in good health. The specimen sequenced was central memory CD4+ T cells from blood. The bases read TGTGCCAGCTCACTTTACCGGGACAATGAGCAGTTCTTC. Translated, this is CASSLYRDNEQFF.